This T cell receptor (beta chain) is drawn from a study of cytomegalovirus exposure and HLA in healthy donors. Profiling relied on immunoSEQ multiplex PCR, and the TCRdb table lists in-frame clones only, not all of them. Among about 360,000 clones listed, 70% to 90% were seen once. Study-level findings and limits: Per published reports, the classifier diagnosed cytomegalovirus status with high specificity and sensitivity. The CMV antigen specificity of three CMV-associated chains was confirmed through in vitro analysis.

This clone was counted only a few times. Its antigen is undetermined. Trimming left V 2 bases short and J 1 base short, with 8 bases between. The CDR3 covers 13 residues. Looked up from germline, CDR1 is GTSNPN and CDR2 is SVGIG (reference sequence). The sequenced material came from PBMCs. V gene TRBV30 combines with J gene TRBJ1-2; D remains unclear. This receptor was obtained from a woman between 18 and 29 years old in good health and CMV-seronegative. For the CDR3, the DNA is TGTGCCTGGAGTTTTACAGATAACTATGGCTACACCTTC. Translated: CAWSFTDNYGYTF.